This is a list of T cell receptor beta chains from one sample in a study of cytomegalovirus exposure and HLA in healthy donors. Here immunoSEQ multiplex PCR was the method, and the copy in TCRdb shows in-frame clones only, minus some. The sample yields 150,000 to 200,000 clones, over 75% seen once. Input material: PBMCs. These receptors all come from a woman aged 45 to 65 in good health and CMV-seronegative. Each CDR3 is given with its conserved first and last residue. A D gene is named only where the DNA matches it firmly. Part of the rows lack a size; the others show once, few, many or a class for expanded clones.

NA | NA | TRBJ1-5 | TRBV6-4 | CASSTAGDQPQHF | TGTGCCAGCAGTACAGCGGGGGATCAGCCCCAGCATTTT
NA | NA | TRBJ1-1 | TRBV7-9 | CSSSYLGAVTEAFF | TGTTCCAGCAGCTACTTAGGCGCGGTCACTGAAGCTTTCTTT
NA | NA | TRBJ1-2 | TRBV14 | CASSQEMGRGYTF | TGTGCCAGCAGCCAAGAAATGGGGAGAGGCTACACCTTC
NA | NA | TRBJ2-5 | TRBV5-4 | CASSSRQTKETQYF | TGTGCCAGCAGCTCCCGACAGACAAAAGAGACCCAGTACTTC
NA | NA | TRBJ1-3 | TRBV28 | CASSLAGVLRHF | TGTGCCAGCAGTTTGGCCGGGGTCCTGCGACATTTT
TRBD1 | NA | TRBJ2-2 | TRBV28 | CASSTYPGTGGPNTGELFF | TGTGCCAGCAGTACTTACCCCGGGACAGGGGGGCCGAACACCGGGGAGCTGTTTTTT
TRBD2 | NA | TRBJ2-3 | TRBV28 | CASSPSGVNTDTQYF | TGTGCCAGCAGCCCGAGCGGGGTCAACACAGATACGCAGTATTTT
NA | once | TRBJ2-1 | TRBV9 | CASHPTGNSYNEQFF | TGTGCCAGCCACCCGACGGGAAACTCCTACAATGAGCAGTTCTTC
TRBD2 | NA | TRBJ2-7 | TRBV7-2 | CASSQGLVSEQYF | TGTGCCAGCAGCCAGGGACTAGTTTCCGAGCAGTACTTC
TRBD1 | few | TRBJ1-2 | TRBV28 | CASTVAGTGNYGYTF | TGTGCCAGCACCGTAGCCGGGACAGGGAACTATGGCTACACCTTC
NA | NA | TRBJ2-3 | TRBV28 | CASSSLRQYF | TGTGCCAGCAGTTCCCTTAGGCAGTATTTT
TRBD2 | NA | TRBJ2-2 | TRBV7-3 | CASSPSGGTGELFF | TGTGCCAGCAGCCCCTCGGGGGGCACCGGGGAGCTGTTTTTT